Presented here are 10 T cell receptor beta chains from one specimen sequenced in a study of cytomegalovirus exposure and HLA in healthy donors. The PCR was carried out with 60 Vbeta primers and 13 Jbeta primers. Profiled with immunoSEQ multiplex PCR; TCRdb holds only in-frame clones, not every one. The repertoire holds around 300,000 clones, about 90% seen once, with 2% to 3% in the top ten. The sample was PBMCs. These receptors came from a woman between 18 and 30 years old in good health and CMV-seronegative.

This chain links TRBV7-8 with TRBJ2-3, with 8 bases that match TRBD2. CDR3 size: 17 residues. CDR1 is SGHVS, CDR2 FQNEAQ, per germline. J gave up 3 bases and V 4 bases, and 12 bases lay outside the gene matches. CDR3 coding DNA: TGTGCCAGCAGCTCCAACGATGGGGGCGGGGGGACAGATACGCAGTATTTT. This translates into CASSSNDGGGGTDTQYF.

This chain's CDR3 is CSASSGNTIYF. Here the CDR3 DNA reads TGCAGTGCCTCCTCTGGAAACACCATATATTTT. V is TRBV20-1 and J is TRBJ1-3; D is unclear. Germline V gives CDR1 DFQATT, CDR2 SNEGSKA (reference sequence). The germline V and J ends were trimmed by 6 bases and 0 bases, with 3 bases remaining between them. This CDR3 has 11 residues.

This chain joins TRBV6-5 and TRBJ1-2; D is ambiguous. Germline V gene data show CDR1 as MNHEY and CDR2 as SVGAGI. The CDR3 loop spans 13 amino acids. The V end was cut by 2 bases, the J end by 6 bases, with 10 bases between. The CDR3 is CASSYGLRNGYTF. The CDR3 nucleotides are TGTGCCAGCAGTTACGGACTTCGTAATGGCTACACCTTC.

This chain links TRBV30 with TRBJ1-1; 8 bases are shared with TRBD1. The CDR3 extends over 14 amino acids. The V gene's germline CDR1 is GTSNPN and CDR2 SVGIG (reference sequence). The J segment lost 6 bases and the V segment lost 2 bases, leaving 8 bases of the junction unmatched. CDR3 amino acids: CAWSFGRGLAEAFF. The CDR3 coding sequence is TGTGCCTGGAGTTTTGGCAGGGGGCTAGCTGAAGCTTTCTTT.

The chain couples TRBV29-1 to TRBJ1-4, with D unresolved. V shed 4 bases and J shed 12 bases, with 9 bases lying between them. The germline V gene has CDR1 SQVTM and CDR2 ANQGSEA. The CDR3 consists of 10 residues. CDR3 residues: CSVAAGELFF. In nucleotides, the CDR3 is TGCAGCGTTGCGGCTGGAGAACTGTTTTTT.

This clone was found once. The chain recombines TRBV4-2 with TRBJ2-3, with 8 positions matching TRBD2. V gave up 2 bases and J gave up 3 bases; unmatched junction bases: 1. Per the germline V gene, CDR1 is LGHNA and CDR2 is YNFKEQ. CDR3 size: 14 residues. CDR3 region: CASSQLAGTDTQYF. CDR3 DNA: TGTGCCAGCAGCCAATTAGCGGGGACAGATACGCAGTATTTT.

The V gene is TRBV5-1, the J gene TRBJ2-6; TRBD1 matches 7 bases. The CDR3 covers 18 residues. V was pared by 0 bases and J by 0 bases, with 6 bases of the junction left unmatched. CDR1 is SGHRS and CDR2 is YFSETQ in the germline V gene. The CDR3 reads CASSLAQTGNSGANVLTF. The CDR3 region has the DNA TGCGCCAGCAGCTTGGCTCAGACAGGGAACTCTGGGGCCAACGTCCTGACTTTC.

V and J are TRBV2 and TRBJ2-3; 8 nucleotides agree with TRBD2. CDR1 and CDR2 (germline): SNHLY, FYNNEI. With V trimmed by 6 bases and J by 4 bases, 9 bases remained unmatched. The CDR3 consists of 15 residues. CDR3 region: CASRLNRGGADTQYF. CDR3 sequence (DNA): TGTGCCAGCAGACTAAATCGGGGGGGGGCAGATACGCAGTATTTT. Together with reference TRBV2 and TRBJ2-3, the CDR3 gives the full variable domain: EPEVTQTPSHQVTQMGQEVILRCVPISNHLYFYWYRQILGQKVEFLVSFYNNEISEKSEIFDDQFSVERPDGSNFTLKIRSTKLEDSAMYFCASRLNRGGADTQYFGPGTRLTVL.

The rearrangement uses TRBV5-1 and TRBJ2-7; 9 nucleotides agree with TRBD1. V lost 4 bases to trimming and J lost 6 bases; unmatched junction nucleotides: 8. CDR3 length: 14 residues. CDR1 and CDR2 from the germline V gene are SGHRS and YFSETQ. CDR3 DNA sequence: TGCGCCAGCAGCCTAACAGGGGGCCAAGTCGAGCAGTACTTC. Amino acid sequence: CASSLTGGQVEQYF. Together with reference TRBV5-1 and TRBJ2-7, the CDR3 gives the full variable domain: KAGVTQTPRYLIKTRGQQVTLSCSPISGHRSVSWYQQTPGQGLQFLFEYFSETQRNKGNFPGRFSGRQFSNSRSEMNVSTLELGDSALYLCASSLTGGQVEQYFGPGTRLTVT.

The rearrangement links TRBV6-1 to TRBJ2-3; perhaps TRBD2 as D (7 bases). Per germline, CDR1 MNHNS and CDR2 SASEGT. The CDR3 covers 16 residues. Deletions cut 2 bases from V and 6 bases from J, with 18 bases between. DNA for the CDR3: TGTGCCAGCAGTGAATGGGTGGGGGGGGGCCCCGATACGCAGTATTTT. It is translated as CASSEWVGGGPDTQYF.